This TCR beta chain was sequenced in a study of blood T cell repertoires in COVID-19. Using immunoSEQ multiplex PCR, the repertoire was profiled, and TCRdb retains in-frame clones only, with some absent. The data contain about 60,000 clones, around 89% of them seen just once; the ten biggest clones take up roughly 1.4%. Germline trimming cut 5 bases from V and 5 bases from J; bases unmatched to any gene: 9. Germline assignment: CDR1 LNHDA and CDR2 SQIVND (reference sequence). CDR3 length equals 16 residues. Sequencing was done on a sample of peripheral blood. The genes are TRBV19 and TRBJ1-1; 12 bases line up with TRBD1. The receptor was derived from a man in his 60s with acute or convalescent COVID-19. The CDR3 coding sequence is TGTGCCAGTAGTGGTCGGGACAGGGGGCAGAATACTGAAGCTTTCTTT. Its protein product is CASSGRDRGQNTEAFF.